These 16 T cell receptor beta chains were all obtained from the same sample, sequenced in a study of cytomegalovirus exposure and HLA in healthy donors. PCR involved 60 Vbeta and 13 Jbeta primers. Clones were read by immunoSEQ multiplex PCR, and TCRdb kept only the in-frame ones, dropping some. This table has roughly 200,000 clones, about 80% appearing once. Sequenced sample: PBMCs. The receptors shown here come from a woman between 45 and 60 years old in good health and CMV-seronegative.

This clone was counted between two and nine times. This chain links TRBV6-1 with TRBJ1-5; the D is unclear. Trimming left V 0 bases short and J 4 bases short, with 7 bases between. Germline CDR1 MNHNS, CDR2 SASEGT. The CDR3 is made up of 14 amino acids. DNA of the CDR3: TGTGCCAGCAGTGAAGCGGCGGTTAATCAGCCCCAGCATTTT. It is translated as CASSEAAVNQPQHF.

This clone was seen only once. The V call is TRBV7-2, the J call TRBJ2-1; 7 bases agree with TRBD2. Losses at the gene ends were 5 bases for V and 0 bases for J; bases not matched to a gene: 7. The CDR3 sequence is 16 residues long. The germline V gene encodes CDR1 SGHTA and CDR2 FQGNSA. The CDR3 DNA follows: TGTGCCAGCAGCCTCCTCGGGGGGATCTCCTACAATGAGCAGTTCTTC. This gives the protein CASSLLGGISYNEQFF.

V usage is TRBV6-5 and J usage is TRBJ2-7; D ambiguous. Per germline, CDR1 MNHEY and CDR2 SVGAGI. This CDR3 is built from 15 residues. The ends were cut back, 0 bases at V and 7 bases at J, with 16 bases in the middle. The CDR3 DNA reads as TGTGCCAGCAGTTACTCGCCGAGTCTGTTTGAAGAGCAGTACTTC. Amino acid sequence: CASSYSPSLFEEQYF.

V usage is TRBV5-4 and J usage is TRBJ2-7; 10 nucleotides agree with TRBD2. Germline V gives CDR1 SGHNT, CDR2 YYREEE (reference sequence). This CDR3 comprises 15 residues. The V gene end was trimmed by 3 bases and the J gene end by 5 bases; junction bases not matched to a gene: 8. CDR3 in DNA: TGTGCCAGCAGCTCTCTGGGACTAGCGAGCAACGAGCAGTACTTC. Translating it yields CASSSLGLASNEQYF.

The chain carries TRBV14 and TRBJ2-3; 9 bases agree with TRBD1. The CDR3 totals 16 residues. V shed 4 bases, J shed 4 bases, and the junction held 9 bases outside the gene matches. Germline V lookup: CDR1 SGHDN, CDR2 FVKESK. The CDR3 nucleotides are TGTGCCAGCAGCCCTCGGACAGGGGTGATTGCAGATACGCAGTATTTT. Translation: CASSPRTGVIADTQYF.

The V call is TRBV10-3, the J call TRBJ2-7; 9 nucleotides agree with TRBD1. The length of the CDR3 is 15 residues. In germline, CDR1 is ENHRY, CDR2 SYGVKD. After removal of 6 bases from V and 4 bases from J, the junction contained 10 bases not matched to a gene. The CDR3 nucleotides read TGTGCCATCAGGACGATTACAGGGGGCGATTACGAGCAGTACTTC. Translation: CAIRTITGGDYEQYF.

The chain employs TRBV11-2 and TRBJ2-1, with 12 positions matching TRBD1. With V trimmed by 6 bases and J by 9 bases, 9 bases remained unmatched. Germline V lookup: CDR1 SGHAT, CDR2 FQNNGV. CDR3 length equals 15 residues. CDR3 nucleotide sequence: TGTGCCAGCAGGCCTACCGGGACAGGGGGCGGTGAGCAGTTCTTC. Translated, it gives CASRPTGTGGGEQFF.

The sample holds a few counts of this clone. This same CDR3 is encoded by further DNA sequences in the sample. The chain employs TRBV18 and TRBJ2-7, with D perhaps TRBD1 (6 bases). The CDR3 loop spans 13 amino acids. Deletions cut 3 bases from V and 0 bases from J, with 6 bases between. Germline V CDR1 and CDR2: KGHSH, LQKENI. The CDR3 reads CASSPDSSYEQYF. CDR3 nucleotides: TGTGCCAGCTCACCGGACAGCTCCTACGAGCAGTACTTC.

This rearrangement joins TRBV27 to TRBJ2-7; TRBD2 agrees at 11 bases. CDR1 is MNHEY and CDR2 is SMNVEV in the germline V gene (reference sequence). This CDR3 is built from 15 residues. J was trimmed by 7 bases and V by 5 bases; bases with no gene match: 10. The CDR3 reads CASSGLTSGTLEQYF. CDR3 in DNA: TGTGCCAGCAGTGGCTTGACTAGCGGGACGTTAGAGCAGTACTTC.

This chain uses TRBV15 with TRBJ2-6; 9 bases are shared with TRBD1. With 0 bases clipped from V and 2 bases from J, the junction kept 2 bases outside the gene matches. Germline assignment: CDR1 LNHNV and CDR2 YYDKDF (reference sequence). The CDR3 contains 17 residues. As DNA, the CDR3 is TGTGCCACCAGCAGAGATAGACAGGGGGCTGGGGCCAACGTCCTGACTTTC. Its translation: CATSRDRQGAGANVLTF.

V is TRBV2 and J is TRBJ2-7, with D maybe TRBD1 (6 bases). Trimming cost V 6 bases and J 3 bases, with 12 bases left between them. Germline V CDR1 and CDR2: SNHLY, FYNNEI. This CDR3 has 13 amino acids. As DNA, the CDR3 is TGTGCCAGCAGATTGACAGGTGGCTACGAGCAGTACTTC. The encoded protein is CASRLTGGYEQYF.

The rearrangement links TRBV28 to TRBJ2-5; D unclear. The DNA end favors TRBJ2-7, so the J call may be wrong. The CDR3 is made up of 12 amino acids. Germline CDR1 MDHEN, CDR2 SYDVKM. Written as DNA, the CDR3 is TGTGCCAGCAGTTCCCTCCTGAACGAGCAGTACTTC. It specifies CASSSLLNEQYF.

The rearrangement joins TRBV10-2 to TRBJ1-5, with TRBD1 identical over 8 bases. This CDR3 has 16 residues. V lost 5 bases to trimming and J lost 1 base; unmatched junction nucleotides: 7. Germline lookup yields CDR1 WSHSY and CDR2 SAAADI. This CDR3 reads CASSRTGLRSNQPQHF. CDR3 DNA: TGCGCCAGCAGTCGGACAGGGCTACGAAGCAATCAGCCCCAGCATTTT.

The V and J genes are TRBV27 and TRBJ1-1; 7 bases line up with TRBD1. The junction had 8 bases not matched to a gene; V was cut back by 3 bases and J by 4 bases. CDR1 is MNHEY, CDR2 SMNVEV, per germline (reference sequence). The CDR3 is 15 residues long. The CDR3 nucleotides are TGTGCCAGCAGTTTGAAGACAGGGCGGATCACTGAAGCTTTCTTT. Residues: CASSLKTGRITEAFF.

The V and J genes are TRBV7-9 and TRBJ1-1; 8 positions match TRBD1. This CDR3 spans 16 amino acids. Germline V gene lookup returns CDR1 SEHNR and CDR2 FQNEAQ (reference sequence). With 2 bases clipped from V and 1 base from J, the junction kept 6 bases outside the gene matches. The DNA for the CDR3 is TGTGCCAGCAGCTTACAGGGGGCATTGGCGAACACTGAAGCTTTCTTT. Translated: CASSLQGALANTEAFF.

There are a few counts of this clone. V and J are TRBV11-1 and TRBJ2-2; D not certain. CDR3 length: 12 amino acids. With 5 bases removed from V and 4 bases from J, the gap between germline ends came to 5 bases. CDR1 is SGHAT, CDR2 FQDESV, per germline (reference sequence). The CDR3 here is CASSPLTGELFF. The CDR3 coding sequence is TGTGCCAGCAGCCCCCTCACCGGGGAGCTGTTTTTT.